These 29 T cell receptor beta chains came from one sample sequenced in a study of blood T cell repertoires in COVID-19. The assay was immunoSEQ multiplex PCR, and TCRdb's table has in-frame clones only and misses some. The repertoire holds 90,000 to 140,000 clones, with 85% as singletons. Source material: peripheral blood. These receptors originate from a man over 45 with acute or convalescent COVID-19.

The gene calls are TRBV9 and TRBJ2-7, with 8 bases fitting TRBD2. CDR1 SGDLS and CDR2 YYNGEE come from the germline V gene. Trimming removed 3 bases from V and 0 bases from J; junction bases left unmatched: 5. The CDR3 is made up of 15 amino acids. The chain's CDR3 is CASSGLSGGSYEQYF. In DNA, the CDR3 is TGTGCCAGCAGCGGGCTGAGCGGGGGCTCCTACGAGCAGTACTTC.

The chain recombines TRBV19 with TRBJ1-1; 8 positions agree with TRBD1. This CDR3 is built from 14 residues. CDR1 and CDR2 from the germline V gene are LNHDA and SQIVND (reference sequence). Germline trimming cut 7 bases from V and 4 bases from J; bases unmatched to any gene: 8. CDR3 nucleotides: TGTGCCAGTAAGGACAGGGAGCTGGGCACTGAAGCTTTCTTT. It specifies CASKDRELGTEAFF.

The V and J genes are TRBV3-1 (or the pseudogene TRBV3-2) and TRBJ2-7, with 7 positions matching TRBD1. The CDR3 length is 15 residues. J lost 2 bases, V lost 0 bases, and 4 bases had no gene match. CDR1 and CDR2 from the germline V gene are LGHDT and YNNKEL (reference sequence). CDR3 amino acids: CASSQDWGQPYEQYF. In DNA, the CDR3 is TGTGCCAGCAGCCAAGATTGGGGACAGCCCTACGAGCAGTACTTC.

The chain joins TRBV2 to TRBJ1-2; the match to TRBD1 covers 10 bases. The CDR3 totals 14 residues. Germline V gene data show CDR1 as SNHLY and CDR2 as FYNNEI. V lost 4 bases, J lost 8 bases, and 7 bases stayed unmatched. The CDR3 DNA sequence: TGTGCCAGCAGTGCCGCAGGGACAGGGGTCGGCTACACCTTC. Its translation: CASSAAGTGVGYTF.

The chain uses TRBV6-5 and TRBJ2-1, with 9 bases matching TRBD2. This CDR3 spans 16 amino acids. Germline lookup yields CDR1 MNHEY and CDR2 SVGAGI. Losses at the gene ends were 4 bases for V and 10 bases for J; bases not matched to a gene: 14. The CDR3 region is CASSSKGRHLAGEQFF. For the CDR3, the DNA is TGTGCCAGCAGTTCAAAAGGGAGACACCTAGCGGGAGAGCAGTTCTTC.

This chain joins TRBV11-2 and TRBJ1-2, with D hard to call. Per germline, CDR1 SGHAT and CDR2 FQNNGV. Trimming left V 0 bases short and J 4 bases short, with 6 bases between. The CDR3 length is 13 residues. The CDR3 bases are TGTGCCAGCAGCTTAGAGGGCTCCTATGGCTACACCTTC. As protein: CASSLEGSYGYTF.

The chain couples TRBV11-2 to TRBJ1-2; maybe TRBD1 (6 bases). Germline V gene sequence: CDR1 SGHAT, CDR2 FQNNGV. Trimming took 6 bases from V and 11 from J, leaving 13 bases between them. The CDR3 spans 11 residues. In nucleotides, the CDR3 is TGTGCCAGCAGATATGGACAGCATTACACCTTC. Amino acid sequence: CASRYGQHYTF. Together with reference TRBV11-2 and TRBJ1-2, the CDR3 gives the full variable domain: EAGVAQSPRYKIIEKRQSVAFWCNPISGHATLYWYQQILGQGPKLLIQFQNNGVVDDSQLPKDRFSAERLKGVDSTLKIQPAKLEDSAVYLCASRYGQHYTFGSGTRLTVV.

V gene TRBV25-1 combines with J gene TRBJ2-5; tentatively, D is TRBD2 (6 bases). The CDR3 has 13 residues. V dropped 2 bases and J dropped 4 bases, with 8 bases sitting between them. Germline CDR1 MGHDK, CDR2 SYGVNS. The CDR3 region is CASSEMGLETQYF. The CDR3 nucleotides are TGTGCCAGCAGTGAAATGGGACTAGAGACCCAGTACTTC.

The chain is built from TRBV5-1 and TRBJ1-1, with TRBD1 identical over 10 bases. Germline V lookup: CDR1 SGHRS, CDR2 YFSETQ. With V trimmed by 0 bases and J by 5 bases, 4 bases remained unmatched. The CDR3 covers 15 residues. The CDR3 is CASSLVGQGETEAFF. CDR3 bases: TGCGCCAGCAGCTTGGTAGGACAGGGGGAAACTGAAGCTTTCTTT.

This rearrangement joins TRBV5-1 to TRBJ1-1; D gene unclear. CDR1 SGHRS and CDR2 YFSETQ come from the germline V gene. The CDR3 runs to 14 residues. Trimming cost V 1 base and J 4 bases, with 11 bases left between them. As DNA, the CDR3 is TGCGCCAGCAGCTTGAAAGTCGGGAGCACTGAAGCTTTCTTT. Protein: CASSLKVGSTEAFF.

CDR3 coding DNA: TGTGCCATCGGTCCCCAGGGACTAGTCGTCGGGGAGCTGTTTTTT. This gives the protein CAIGPQGLVVGELFF. The rearrangement uses TRBV10-3 and TRBJ2-2, with 8 bases lining up with TRBD2. The length of the CDR3 is 15 residues. The trim removed 8 bases at V and 7 bases at J, leaving 12 bases unmatched. Germline CDR1 is ENHRY and CDR2 is SYGVKD.

The rearrangement joins TRBV19 to TRBJ1-3, with D unclear. With 8 bases removed from V and 0 bases from J, the gap between germline ends came to 14 bases. Per germline, CDR1 LNHDA and CDR2 SQIVND (reference sequence). The CDR3 length is 15 residues. In nucleotides, the CDR3 is TGTGCCAGTCGGACCTGGCGGGGCTCTGGAAACACCATATATTTT. This gives the protein CASRTWRGSGNTIYF. Filled out from reference TRBV19 and TRBJ1-3, the complete variable domain reads DGGITQSPKYLFRKEGQNVTLSCEQNLNHDAMYWYRQDPGQGLRLIYYSQIVNDFQKGDIAEGYSVSREKKESFPLTVTSAQKNPTAFYLCASRTWRGSGNTIYFGEGSWLTVV.

V gene TRBV11-2 combines with J gene TRBJ2-3; the D is unclear. Looked up from germline, CDR1 is SGHAT and CDR2 is FQNNGV. V lost 1 base and J 2 bases, leaving 7 bases between the germline ends. The CDR3 covers 14 residues. DNA of the CDR3: TGTGCCAGCAGCTTAGTACTGAACACAGATACGCAGTATTTT. Its protein product is CASSLVLNTDTQYF.

In its sample, this clone was seen once. The chain combines TRBV13 with TRBJ1-3; D possibly corresponds to TRBD1 (6 bases). From germline, CDR1 is PRHDT and CDR2 FYEKMQ (reference sequence). This CDR3 has 15 amino acids. V lost 5 bases to trimming and J lost 4 bases, with 15 bases between them. The CDR3 sequence is CASSPQQGPGNTIYF. The CDR3 region has the DNA TGTGCCAGCAGCCCACAACAGGGACCGGGAAACACCATATATTTT.

This clone has only one observation. V usage is TRBV5-1 and J usage is TRBJ1-3, with 11 bases matching TRBD1. The germline V gene has CDR1 SGHRS and CDR2 YFSETQ. The CDR3 length is 16 residues. Trimming at V came to 4 bases and at J to 0 bases, leaving 3 bases not matched to a gene. The CDR3: CASSEGQGGSGNTIYF. Here the CDR3 DNA reads TGCGCCAGCAGCGAGGGACAGGGGGGCTCTGGAAACACCATATATTTT.

The CDR3 region is CASTAGWPYEQYF. CDR3 DNA: TGTGCCAGCACGGCAGGGTGGCCCTACGAGCAGTACTTC. This rearrangement joins TRBV2 to TRBJ2-7; D possibly corresponds to TRBD1 (5 bases). CDR1 is SNHLY and CDR2 is FYNNEI in the germline V gene. The CDR3 is 13 amino acids. V was trimmed by 7 bases and J by 2 bases, leaving 12 bases between them.

The chain has TRBV7-3 and TRBJ2-3; D perhaps matches TRBD2 (6 bases). Germline CDR1 reads SGHTA; CDR2 reads FQGTGA. CDR3 length: 14 residues. V was pared by 3 bases and J by 0 bases, with 7 bases between. DNA of the CDR3: TGTGCCAGCAGCTTCGCGGGGAGCACAGATACGCAGTATTTT. It specifies CASSFAGSTDTQYF. Looking up the rest from reference TRBV7-3 and TRBJ2-3 gives the full variable domain: GAGVSQTPSNKVTEKGKYVELRCDPISGHTALYWYRQSLGQGPEFLIYFQGTGAADDSGLPNDRFFAVRPEGSVSTLKIQRTERGDSAVYLCASSFAGSTDTQYFGPGTRLTVL.

The J gene is TRBJ2-7, the V gene TRBV19; D possibly corresponds to TRBD2 (6 bases). Trimming left V 1 base short and J 6 bases short, with 13 bases between. Germline V CDR1 and CDR2: LNHDA, SQIVND (reference sequence). The CDR3 length is 14 residues. The CDR3 sequence is CASSIVRDGSEQYF. In DNA, the CDR3 is TGTGCCAGTAGTATAGTCCGGGACGGGAGCGAGCAGTACTTC.

The chain couples TRBV7-9 to TRBJ2-7, with 10 bases identical to TRBD2. With 4 bases clipped from V and 4 bases from J, the junction kept 16 bases outside the gene matches. CDR3 size: 18 residues. Per germline, CDR1 SEHNR and CDR2 FQNEAQ (reference sequence). The CDR3: CASSSSVLALAGAYEQYF. In DNA, the CDR3 is TGTGCCAGCAGCTCCTCTGTCCTGGCGCTAGCGGGGGCATACGAGCAGTACTTC.

This rearrangement joins TRBV27 to TRBJ2-1; 9 bases agree with TRBD2. V was pared by 1 base and J by 6 bases, with 1 base of the junction left unmatched. The CDR3 contains 14 residues. CDR1 and CDR2 (germline): MNHEY, SMNVEV (reference sequence). CDR3 sequence reads: CASSLLAGANEQFF. CDR3 DNA sequence: TGTGCCAGCAGTTTATTAGCGGGGGCCAATGAGCAGTTCTTC.

This rearrangement joins TRBV19 to TRBJ1-5; D gene uncertain. The CDR3 runs to 15 residues. The V gene lost 5 bases and the J gene lost 2 bases, with 13 bases spanning the gap. CDR1 and CDR2 (germline): LNHDA, SQIVND (reference sequence). This CDR3 reads CASSWTSGGNQPQHF. The CDR3 region has the DNA TGTGCCAGTAGTTGGACCAGCGGTGGCAATCAGCCCCAGCATTTT.

This chain uses TRBV19 with TRBJ2-5, with TRBD1 matching over 7 bases. V gave up 5 bases and J gave up 5 bases; unmatched junction bases: 11. The germline V gene encodes CDR1 LNHDA and CDR2 SQIVND (reference sequence). The CDR3 runs 15 residues. The CDR3: CASSPRPDRRETQYF. CDR3 DNA: TGTGCCAGTAGTCCCCGACCGGACAGGCGCGAGACCCAGTACTTC.

V usage is TRBV27 and J usage is TRBJ1-1; 8 bases fit TRBD1. The trim removed 2 bases at V and 4 bases at J, leaving 3 bases unmatched. This CDR3 region has 14 residues. Germline CDR1 reads MNHEY; CDR2 reads SMNVEV (reference sequence). The CDR3, as DNA: TGTGCCAGCAGTTTAGGGGACAGGAGCACTGAAGCTTTCTTT. Protein product: CASSLGDRSTEAFF.

V gene TRBV18 combines with J gene TRBJ2-7, with D maybe TRBD1 (6 bases). This CDR3 contains 15 residues. Per the germline V gene, CDR1 is KGHSH and CDR2 is LQKENI. Deletions cut 4 bases from V and 6 bases from J, with 19 bases between. In DNA, the CDR3 is TGTGCCAGCTCACTGTTTCAAGGGGGTCAGGGCGAGCAGTACTTC. Its protein product is CASSLFQGGQGEQYF.

The chain has TRBV5-4 and TRBJ1-4, with D possibly being TRBD1 (6 bases). V was shortened by 1 base and J by 5 bases, with 12 bases between the two germline ends. Germline V gene lookup returns CDR1 SGHNT and CDR2 YYREEE (reference sequence). The CDR3 is 15 residues long. As DNA, the CDR3 is TGTGCCAGCAGCTTGAGGGAAAGGGGGAATGAAAAACTGTTTTTT. Protein: CASSLRERGNEKLFF.

Worth noting for this clone: The same CDR3 arises from other DNA sequences in this sample as well. This chain connects TRBV9 to TRBJ1-1; 9 nucleotides agree with TRBD1. With V trimmed by 2 bases and J by 4 bases, 0 bases remained unmatched. Germline-derived CDR1 and CDR2 are SGDLS and YYNGEE. This CDR3 contains 13 residues. The CDR3 coding sequence is TGTGCCAGCAGCGTGACAGGGGGCACTGAAGCTTTCTTT. It encodes CASSVTGGTEAFF.

The chain joins TRBV7-2 to TRBJ2-7; a weak D match, TRBD2 (5 bases). V shed 1 base and J shed 4 bases, with 11 bases lying between them. CDR1 SGHTA and CDR2 FQGNSA come from the germline V gene. The CDR3 consists of 14 residues. The CDR3 sequence: CASSLDGEGYEQYF. The CDR3 coding sequence is TGTGCCAGCAGCTTAGACGGGGAAGGATACGAGCAGTACTTC. Together with reference TRBV7-2 and TRBJ2-7, the CDR3 gives the full variable domain: GAGVSQSPSNKVTEKGKDVELRCDPISGHTALYWYRQSLGQGLEFLIYFQGNSAPDKSGLPSDRFSAERTGGSVSTLTIQRTQQEDSAVYLCASSLDGEGYEQYFGPGTRLTVT.

This clone was seen more than once but under ten times. The CDR3 DNA sequence: TGTGCCAGCAGCTTACCGGGGTCGTCCTACGAGCAGTACTTC. Protein product: CASSLPGSSYEQYF. This chain links TRBV11-3 with TRBJ2-7, with D perhaps matching TRBD2 (5 bases). This CDR3 comprises 14 residues. Germline CDR1 and CDR2: SGHNT and YENEEA. V was shortened by 2 bases and J by 1 base, with 9 bases between the two germline ends.

The V gene is TRBV11-2, the J gene TRBJ1-6; possibly TRBD1 for D (5 bases). Germline CDR1 SGHAT, CDR2 FQNNGV. The V gene lost 2 bases and the J gene lost 5 bases, with 13 bases spanning the gap. This CDR3 spans 16 amino acids. CDR3 coding DNA: TGTGCCAGCAGCTTAAGGTTTACAGGAAATAATTCACCCCTCCACTTT. Translating gives CASSLRFTGNNSPLHF.